Listed here are 26 T cell receptor beta chains from one sample, sequenced in a study of T cells in Graves' hyperthyroidism and ophthalmopathy. Regions amplified from RNA transcripts were the TCR beta CDR3 regions. During a first-round RT-PCR of the TCR CDR3, the HTBI primer set was used. TCRdb passed the multiplex PCR reads through MiXCR, listing each CDR3 protein once. The sample holds around 340,000 distinct CDR3 sequences, around a sixth seen once. Sequencing input: blood. The origin of the receptors is a woman aged 45-60 years with Graves' hyperthyroidism.

This clonotype was observed a few times. The chain has TRBV29-1 and TRBJ1-5, with 8 bases fitting TRBD1. V lost 3 bases and J lost 7; bases outside the gene matches: 5. CDR3 length: 13 amino acids. Germline V CDR1 and CDR2: SQVTM, ANQGSEA. CDR3 in amino acids: CSVETGAGQPQHF. The CDR3 DNA follows: TGCAGCGTTGAGACAGGGGCCGGACAGCCCCAGCATTTT.

The chain has TRBV4-2 and TRBJ2-6; 7 bases map to TRBD2. CDR1 is LGHNA, CDR2 YNFKEQ, per germline. CDR3 length: 16 residues. V dropped 0 bases and J dropped 2; count of bases not matched to a gene: 1. CDR3 in DNA: TGTGCCAGCAGCCAAGATCGGGGGGCTGGGGCCAACGTCCTGACTTTC. Its translation is CASSQDRGAGANVLTF.

This clonotype was found many times. V is TRBV2 and J is TRBJ1-3, with 8 bases identical to TRBD1. CDR3 size: 16 residues. From germline, CDR1 is SNHLY and CDR2 FYNNEI. Losses at the gene ends were 0 bases for V and 2 bases for J; bases not matched to a gene: 3. This chain's CDR3 is CASSEAQGATGNTIYF. The CDR3 DNA follows: TGTGCCAGCAGTGAAGCGCAGGGGGCGACTGGAAACACCATATATTTT.

The chain joins TRBV11-2 to TRBJ2-7; D remains ambiguous. CDR1 is SGHAT, CDR2 FQNNGV, per germline. V was clipped by 1 base and J by 1 base, with 5 bases between them. This CDR3 comprises 13 residues. CDR3 DNA: TGTGCCAGCAGCTTAGTTGTTTCCTACGAGCAGTACGTC. Protein sequence: CASSLVVSYEQYV.

This clonotype appeared a single time. The chain joins TRBV30 to TRBJ1-5; D is unresolved. This CDR3 has 14 residues. Trimming cost V 2 bases and J 3 bases, with 11 bases left between them. Germline values: CDR1 GTSNPN, CDR2 SVGIG (reference sequence). CDR3 region: CAWSRWQLNQPQHF. As DNA, the CDR3 is TGTGCCTGGAGTAGGTGGCAGCTCAATCAGCCCCAGCATTTT.

This chain joins TRBV18 and TRBJ1-5; 10 nucleotides agree with TRBD1. CDR3 size: 15 residues. Germline-derived CDR1 and CDR2 are KGHSH and LQKENI. V dropped 3 bases and J dropped 6; count of bases not matched to a gene: 5. The CDR3 loop is CASSPTGQGGQPQHF. CDR3 nucleotides: TGTGCCAGCTCACCTACCGGACAGGGGGGTCAGCCCCAGCATTTT.

This clonotype has ten or more counts. V usage is TRBV7-9 and J usage is TRBJ1-1; D may be TRBD1 (5 bases). This CDR3 spans 15 amino acids. Trimming took 1 base from V and 4 from J, leaving 13 bases between them. CDR1 is SEHNR and CDR2 is FQNEAQ in the germline V gene (reference sequence). The CDR3 loop reads CASSLEAVGVTEAFF. The CDR3, as DNA: TGTGCCAGCAGCTTAGAGGCCGTGGGGGTCACTGAAGCTTTCTTT.

This clonotype came up many times. This chain joins TRBV28 and TRBJ2-7, with 7 nucleotides matching TRBD2. The V segment lost 6 bases and the J segment 0 bases; nucleotides outside the gene matches: 8. Germline V lookup: CDR1 MDHEN, CDR2 SYDVKM. The CDR3 sequence is 15 residues long. The CDR3 coding sequence is TGTGCCAGCAGCCCCTGGGGGGGTCCCTCCTACGAGCAGTACTTC. It is translated as CASSPWGGPSYEQYF.

The chain joins TRBV7-3 to TRBJ2-3; no clear D. This CDR3 spans 14 amino acids. Looked up from germline, CDR1 is SGHTA and CDR2 is FQGTGA. V was clipped by 1 base and J by 2 bases, with 7 bases between them. CDR3 DNA: TGTGCCAGCAGCTTAAAACAGAACACAGATACGCAGTATTTT. Protein sequence: CASSLKQNTDTQYF.

The chain has TRBV28 and TRBJ1-1, with D unresolved. V shed 8 bases and J shed 0 bases, with 7 bases lying between them. The CDR3 runs to 12 residues. Germline loops: CDR1 MDHEN, CDR2 SYDVKM. The CDR3 reads CASCEVNTEAFF. CDR3 sequence (DNA): TGTGCCAGCTGTGAGGTGAACACTGAAGCTTTCTTT.

This clonotype was detected only a few times. The chain carries TRBV19 and TRBJ1-1; no reliable D call. V was pared by 3 bases and J by 1 base, with 12 bases between. The CDR3 is made up of 15 amino acids. The germline gives CDR1 LNHDA, CDR2 SQIVND (reference sequence). For the CDR3, the DNA is TGTGCCAGTAGTATTGAGGGCCTGGGGAACACTGAAGCTTTCTTT. It encodes CASSIEGLGNTEAFF. Full variable domain (outside the CDR3, taken from reference TRBV19 and TRBJ1-1): DGGITQSPKYLFRKEGQNVTLSCEQNLNHDAMYWYRQDPGQGLRLIYYSQIVNDFQKGDIAEGYSVSREKKESFPLTVTSAQKNPTAFYLCASSIEGLGNTEAFFGQGTRLTVV.

The gene calls are TRBV25-1 and TRBJ2-1, with D tentatively TRBD1 (5 bases). The germline gives CDR1 MGHDK, CDR2 SYGVNS. V was cut by 5 bases and J by 0 bases, with 14 bases left in between. The CDR3 runs to 16 residues. Here the CDR3 reads CASSSTGSSSYNEQFF. The DNA of the CDR3 is TGTGCCAGCAGTTCTACAGGCTCGAGCTCCTACAATGAGCAGTTCTTC.

A remark on this clonotype: One end of the junction is discordant with germline, which a read error may explain. The chain couples TRBV5-1 to TRBJ1-1; no clear D. Per germline, CDR1 SGHRS and CDR2 YFSETQ. The CDR3 has 13 residues. CDR3 DNA sequence: TGCGGCAGCAGCTTTAACGCGAACACTGAAGCTTTCTTT. Translated: CGSSFNANTEAFF.

This clonotype came up a few times. A much larger clone lies a single base off, so this may be a read error. The chain recombines TRBV2 with TRBJ2-7; 7 bases agree with TRBD2. The CDR3 length is 15 residues. The germline gives CDR1 SNHLY, CDR2 FYNNEI. V trimming: 3 bases; J trimming: 6 bases; junction bases outside the gene matches: 11. CDR3 protein: CASSERPSGTCEQYF. CDR3 coding DNA: TGTGCCAGCAGTGAGAGGCCTAGCGGAACCTGCGAGCAGTACTTC.

This clonotype has just a few counts. The chain employs TRBV7-9 and TRBJ2-7, with D possibly being TRBD1 (6 bases). With 5 bases removed from V and 7 bases from J, the gap between germline ends came to 21 bases. Germline V lookup: CDR1 SEHNR, CDR2 FQNEAQ (reference sequence). The CDR3 runs 15 residues. In nucleotides, the CDR3 is TGTGCCAGCAGCGCCTCCGGGACACCGGTGAGGGAGCAGTACTTC. Translation gives CASSASGTPVREQYF.

V gene TRBV7-2 combines with J gene TRBJ1-1, with D maybe TRBD1 (5 bases). This CDR3 is built from 14 residues. The V gene lost 5 bases and the J gene lost 3 bases, with 13 bases spanning the gap. The germline CDR1 and CDR2 sequences are SGHTA and FQGNSA. The CDR3 region is CASSARDGYTEAFF. CDR3 nucleotide sequence: TGTGCCAGCAGCGCTCGGGACGGTTACACTGAAGCTTTCTTT.

V usage is TRBV5-5 and J usage is TRBJ2-3, with 8 positions matching TRBD2. The V and J ends lost 4 bases and 0 bases, in that order; junction bases with no gene match: 13. This CDR3 has 18 amino acids. Germline CDR1 and CDR2: SGHKS and YYEKEE (reference sequence). In DNA form, the CDR3 reads TGTGCCAGCAGCCCGGGGGAAGCGGGAGCCCTTAGCACAGATACGCAGTATTTT. Translating gives CASSPGEAGALSTDTQYF.

Comment on this clonotype: It may be a read error: a sequence one base away is much more abundant. V and J are TRBV18 and TRBJ2-5; no definite D call. The CDR3 has 13 residues. Germline V CDR1 and CDR2: KGHSH, LQKENI. Trimming took off 0 bases at V and 1 base at J, with 3 bases between the two ends. CDR3 region: CASSPPAQETQYF. CDR3 nucleotide sequence: TGTGCCAGCTCACCACCGGCCCAAGAGACCCAGTACTTC.

This clonotype appeared many times. The chain carries TRBV6-6 and TRBJ1-5, with D possibly matching TRBD1 (6 bases). With 0 bases removed from V and 6 bases from J, the gap between germline ends came to 15 bases. Per the germline V gene, CDR1 is MNHNY and CDR2 is SVGAGI (reference sequence). The CDR3 contains 16 residues. The CDR3 loop reads CASSYSSGQGRQPQHF. The CDR3 bases are TGTGCCAGCAGTTACTCGAGCGGGCAGGGGCGTCAGCCCCAGCATTTT.

This clonotype appeared a few times. The CDR3 nucleotides are TGTGCCAGCTCACCTCCTACAGGACAGGGGGGCAATCAGCCCCAGCATTTT. Its translation: CASSPPTGQGGNQPQHF. The V and J genes are TRBV18 and TRBJ1-5, with 10 positions matching TRBD1. The CDR3 length is 17 residues. The V gene's germline CDR1 is KGHSH and CDR2 LQKENI. J was trimmed by 2 bases and V by 3 bases; bases with no gene match: 7.

Many counts were recorded for this clonotype. The V call is TRBV27, the J call TRBJ1-6; D remains unclear. The V end was cut by 3 bases, the J end by 7 bases, with 10 bases between. The CDR3 extends over 14 amino acids. Germline CDR1 and CDR2: MNHEY and SMNVEV (reference sequence). The CDR3 DNA reads TGTGCCAGCAGTTTCCCGGGGTTGAATTCACCCCTCCACTTT. The encoded protein is CASSFPGLNSPLHF.

This clonotype has at least ten counts. J is TRBJ1-1 and V is TRBV13; D perhaps matches TRBD1 (5 bases). Germline assignment: CDR1 PRHDT and CDR2 FYEKMQ (reference sequence). The CDR3 runs 15 residues. Between the trimmed V and J ends, which lost 5 bases and 0 bases, there was a span of 13 bases. This CDR3 is CASSARQTVNTEAFF. The CDR3 bases are TGTGCCAGCAGCGCCCGACAGACAGTGAACACTGAAGCTTTCTTT.

This clonotype was counted many times. This chain uses TRBV7-2 with TRBJ2-3; D gene uncertain. Trimming left V 8 bases short and J 6 bases short, with 12 bases between. Germline V gives CDR1 SGHTA, CDR2 FQGNSA. CDR3 length equals 12 residues. For the CDR3, the DNA is TGTGCCAGCTCACTCATGGTGGATACGCAGTATTTT. Translation: CASSLMVDTQYF.

In its sample, this clonotype was seen many times. The chain recombines TRBV27 with TRBJ2-1; the D call may be TRBD1 or TRBD2 (5 bases each). The length of the CDR3 is 13 residues. V lost 4 bases and J lost 4, with 8 bases in between. Looked up from germline, CDR1 is MNHEY and CDR2 is SMNVEV (reference sequence). CDR3 sequence (DNA): TGTGCCAGCAGTTCGGGACCTTACAATGAGCAGTTCTTC. It is translated as CASSSGPYNEQFF.

This clonotype was recorded a few times. The rearrangement links TRBV19 to TRBJ2-5, with D possibly matching TRBD1 (6 bases). Germline V gene sequence: CDR1 LNHDA, CDR2 SQIVND (reference sequence). This CDR3 has 16 amino acids. V was clipped by 0 bases and J by 4 bases, with 15 bases between them. The CDR3 DNA sequence: TGTGCCAGTAGTATAGAGCTTGGCAGGGGTAGAGAGACCCAGTACTTC. Translating gives CASSIELGRGRETQYF.

J is TRBJ1-3 and V is TRBV9; possibly TRBD1 for D (6 bases). Germline loops: CDR1 SGDLS, CDR2 YYNGEE. V lost 0 bases, J lost 2 bases, and 9 bases lay in between. The length of the CDR3 is 15 residues. The CDR3 is CASSVVGAAGNTIYF. The DNA for the CDR3 is TGTGCCAGCAGCGTAGTGGGGGCTGCTGGAAACACCATATATTTT.